This T cell receptor beta chain was identified during a study of monozygotic twins with inflammatory bowel disease. Germline V gives CDR1 SGHTA, CDR2 FQGNSA. The CDR3 sequence is 16 residues long. On this clonotype itself: The antigen is undetermined.

Total RNA from whole blood was isolated with no T cell sorting. Findings of the study overall: By inverse Simpson index, TCRbeta diversity was lower in IBD patients than in healthy co-twins. Patients got different immunosuppressive treatments, which may have made their repertoires more variable.

The authors used roughly 3.5 ug of total RNA per TCR library. TCRdb re-called the 5' RACE reads; every CDR3 protein appears as one record, without DNA. The sample table sets out about 380,000 distinct CDR3 sequences. The TCR originated in a human donor with ulcerative colitis or Crohn's disease, or a healthy co-twin of an affected twin (not recorded which). The V and J genes are TRBV7-2 and TRBJ1-5; the D call from TCRdb, TRBD1, cannot be confirmed without DNA. The specimen was blood. The chain's CDR3 is CASSLVTGYSNQPQHF.